This TCR beta chain derives from a study of post-analysis software for immune sequencing data. Study observations and caveats: Under the F measure, samples that were prepared in one batch clustered strongly together. About five TRBV segments were more frequent in patients than controls; TRBV5-6, TRBV5-1 and TRBV20-1 belonged to this group.

A word on this clonotype: Antigen specificity is unknown.

Unique molecular identifiers tagged the TCR beta cDNA libraries. Each CDR3 protein gets one entry after TCRdb re-called the PCR reads with MiXCR. In the table there are 750,000 to 950,000 distinct CDR3 sequences, around 53% of which are singletons. V lost 3 bases to trimming and J lost 0 bases, with 16 bases between them. Germline V lookup: CDR1 DFQATT, CDR2 SNEGSKA (reference sequence). The CDR3 runs 16 residues. The specimen sequenced was blood. This chain uses TRBV20-1 with TRBJ2-3, with D tentatively TRBD1 (5 bases). This TCR was recovered from a girl aged 10 to 17 with multiple sclerosis. Here the CDR3 reads CSASILSRASTDTQYF. The CDR3 region has the DNA TGCAGTGCTAGTATTCTTAGCAGGGCGAGCACAGATACGCAGTATTTT.